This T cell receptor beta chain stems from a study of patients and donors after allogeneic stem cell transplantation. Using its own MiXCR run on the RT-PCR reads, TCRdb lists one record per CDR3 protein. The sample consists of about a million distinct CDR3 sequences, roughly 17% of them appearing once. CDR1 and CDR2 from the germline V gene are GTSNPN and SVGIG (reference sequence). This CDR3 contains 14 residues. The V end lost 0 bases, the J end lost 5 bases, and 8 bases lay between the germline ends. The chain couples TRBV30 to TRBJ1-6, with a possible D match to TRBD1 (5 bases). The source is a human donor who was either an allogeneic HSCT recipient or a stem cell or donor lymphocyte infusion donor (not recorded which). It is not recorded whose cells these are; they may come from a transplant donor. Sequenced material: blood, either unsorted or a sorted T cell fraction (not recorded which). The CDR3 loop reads CAWSVGQHNSPLHF. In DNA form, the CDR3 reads TGTGCCTGGAGTGTGGGGCAGCATAATTCACCCCTCCACTTT. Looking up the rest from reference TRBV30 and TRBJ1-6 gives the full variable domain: SQTIHQWPATLVQPVGSPLSLECTVEGTSNPNLYWYRQAAGRGLQLLFYSVGIGQISSEVPQNLSASRPQDRQFILSSKKLLLSDSGFYLCAWSVGQHNSPLHFGNGTRLTVT.